This entry features one TCR beta chain sequence. The sample originates from a study of T cell changes during pregnancy in multiple sclerosis. Germline lookup yields CDR1 SGDLS and CDR2 YYNGEE. This CDR3 contains 18 residues. Losses at the gene ends were 0 bases for V and 1 base for J; bases not matched to a gene: 11. Clones were read by immunoSEQ multiplex PCR, and TCRdb kept only the in-frame ones, dropping some. The sample carries 84,000 or so clones, 94% recorded once. The V call is TRBV9, the J call TRBJ2-7; TRBD2 matches 9 bases. The input for sequencing was peripheral blood, taken in the third trimester of pregnancy. The receptor comes from a female donor with multiple sclerosis, enrolled in a pregnancy study. CDR3 residues: CASSVAAGGPVSSYEQYF. The CDR3 coding sequence is TGTGCCAGCAGCGTAGCTGCGGGAGGGCCAGTAAGTTCCTACGAGCAGTACTTC. Together with reference TRBV9 and TRBJ2-7, the CDR3 gives the full variable domain: DSGVTQTPKHLITATGQRVTLRCSPRSGDLSVYWYQQSLDQGLQFLIQYYNGEERAKGNILERFSAQQFPDLHSELNLSSLELGDSALYFCASSVAAGGPVSSYEQYFGPGTRLTVT.